This T cell receptor beta chain was profiled in a study of shared clonotypes between healthy human individuals. General study points: There were few donors, and this limited the genetic and exposure-history diversity represented. Roughly 5% of naive CD4 clonotypes were common to a few donors.

Method: immunoSEQ multiplex PCR; TCRdb's copy keeps in-frame clones and lacks some. The top ten clones hold around 1.7% of a sample with 2 million to 2.5 million clones, more than 85% of them seen once. The naive CD8 fraction comprised CD45RO-negative cells positively selected for CCR7 and excluded terminally differentiated effector memory CD45RA+ cells. Donors comprised healthy HIV-negative adults lacking recent acute infections or vaccinations. With respect to this clone: No antigen is known for it.

This TCR was recovered from a man aged 18 to 30 in good health. Some clones in this sample may be carry-over from other donors' samples. The specimen was naive CD8+ T cells from PBMCs.

The CDR3 sequence: CASSVMAGWGYEQYF. Written as DNA, the CDR3 is TGTGCCAGCAGCGTTATGGCAGGGTGGGGCTACGAGCAGTACTTC. The rearrangement links TRBV5-6 to TRBJ2-7, with D possibly TRBD1 on 5 matching bases. This CDR3 region has 15 residues. Germline V lookup: CDR1 SGHDT, CDR2 YYEEEE. V lost 4 bases, J lost 3 bases, and 17 bases lay in between.